Sequencing of this T cell receptor (beta chain) was carried out in a study of Graves' ophthalmopathy and Graves' hyperthyroidism. As the template, RNA transcripts were used to amplify TCR beta CDR3 regions. A first-round RT-PCR used HTBI primers, followed by a second-round multiplex PCR. TCRdb reanalysed the multiplex PCR reads using MiXCR and keeps one entry per CDR3 protein. The data contain about 700,000 distinct CDR3 sequences, roughly 40% of them seen just once; the ten biggest clones take up about 40%. This clonotype was detected many times. The TCR originated in an adult man with Graves' ophthalmopathy. Sequencing used peripheral blood.

The CDR3: CASSGGNEQYF. The CDR3 bases are TGTGCCAGCAGTGGTGGGAACGAGCAGTACTTC. J is TRBJ2-7 and V is TRBV2; D not resolved. The germline V gene has CDR1 SNHLY and CDR2 FYNNEI. V was cut by 4 bases and J by 5 bases, with 6 bases left in between. This CDR3 has 11 amino acids.